Listed below are T cell receptor beta chains from one sample, sequenced in a study of blood T cell repertoires in COVID-19. Measured with immunoSEQ multiplex PCR; TCRdb has only the in-frame clones, and not every one. The sample shows some 320,000 clones, roughly 90% of them seen only once. Sequencing input: PBMCs or T cells enriched from blood (not recorded which). These receptors were obtained from a man between 60 and 75 years old who had recovered from COVID-19. The CDR3 runs from the conserved cysteine through the conserved F or W. The D gene is left open where the match is weak. Clone size is given for some rows only: seen once, a few or many times, or a class if the clone is expanded.

clone size: once; V gene: TRBV3-1/TRBV3-2; J gene: TRBJ1-1; D gene: TRBD1; CDR3 DNA: TGTGCCAGCAGCAGTGGGACAGTGAACAAAGCTTTCTTT; CDR3 protein: CASSSGTVNKAFF
clone size: NA; V gene: TRBV7-9; J gene: TRBJ1-3; D gene: NA; CDR3 DNA: TGTGCCAGCAGCTTAGACGGGTTCGGAAACACCATATATTTT; CDR3 protein: CASSLDGFGNTIYF
clone size: NA; V gene: TRBV15; J gene: TRBJ1-1; D gene: NA; CDR3 DNA: TGTGCCACCAGCGGGGCCGCGGGGAGCGGCACTGAAGCTTTCTTT; CDR3 protein: CATSGAAGSGTEAFF
clone size: NA; V gene: TRBV2; J gene: TRBJ2-1; D gene: TRBD2; CDR3 DNA: TGTGCCAGCAGTCGGGGGGGCCTAGAGCAGTTCTTC; CDR3 protein: CASSRGGLEQFF
clone size: NA; V gene: TRBV27; J gene: TRBJ2-1; D gene: TRBD2; CDR3 DNA: TGTGCCAGCAGTTTTACTAGCGGGAGGGCCCATGAGCAGTTCTTC; CDR3 protein: CASSFTSGRAHEQFF
clone size: NA; V gene: TRBV30; J gene: TRBJ1-5; D gene: NA; CDR3 DNA: TGTGCCTGGAACACCATGGCCAATCAGCCCCAGCATTTT; CDR3 protein: CAWNTMANQPQHF
clone size: NA; V gene: TRBV3-1/TRBV3-2; J gene: TRBJ2-7; D gene: NA; CDR3 DNA: TGTGCCAGCAGCCAAGAAAACGGGCAGTACTTC; CDR3 protein: CASSQENGQYF
clone size: NA; V gene: TRBV27; J gene: TRBJ1-5; D gene: NA; CDR3 DNA: TGTGCCAGCAGTTTATCTGGCAGCAATCAGCCCCAGCATTTT; CDR3 protein: CASSLSGSNQPQHF
clone size: NA; V gene: TRBV11-1; J gene: TRBJ2-1; D gene: TRBD1; CDR3 DNA: TGTGCCAGCTCGGGACAGGGCTTCAATGAGCAGTTCTTC; CDR3 protein: CASSGQGFNEQFF
clone size: NA; V gene: TRBV11-1; J gene: TRBJ1-6; D gene: TRBD1; CDR3 DNA: TGTGCCAGCAGTTCCGACAGGGTGAATTCACCCCTCCACTTT; CDR3 protein: CASSSDRVNSPLHF
clone size: NA; V gene: TRBV1; J gene: TRBJ2-3; D gene: NA; CDR3 DNA: TGCACCAGCAGCCCGGACTACAACACAAGCACAGATACGCAGTATTTT; CDR3 protein: CTSSPDYNTSTDTQYF
clone size: NA; V gene: TRBV12-3/TRBV12-4; J gene: TRBJ1-1; D gene: NA; CDR3 DNA: TGTGCCAGCGGTCCGGGGAGGGACACTGAAGCTTTCTTT; CDR3 protein: CASGPGRDTEAFF
clone size: NA; V gene: TRBV6-5; J gene: TRBJ1-5; D gene: TRBD1; CDR3 DNA: TGTGCCAGCGGCGGGACAGGGACAGGACAGCCCCAGCATTTT; CDR3 protein: CASGGTGTGQPQHF
clone size: NA; V gene: TRBV7-9; J gene: TRBJ2-3; D gene: NA; CDR3 DNA: TGTGCCAGCAGCCAGACATTGGATACGCAGTATTTT; CDR3 protein: CASSQTLDTQYF
clone size: few; V gene: TRBV18; J gene: TRBJ2-3; D gene: TRBD2; CDR3 DNA: TGTGCCAGCTTCCCGCCGGGACTAGCGGTCTCTAGCACAGATACGCAGTATTTT; CDR3 protein: CASFPPGLAVSSTDTQYF
clone size: NA; V gene: TRBV6-6; J gene: TRBJ2-3; D gene: TRBD2; CDR3 DNA: TGTGCCAGCAGTTACACCGGACTAGCGGTCACAGATACGCAGTATTTT; CDR3 protein: CASSYTGLAVTDTQYF
clone size: NA; V gene: TRBV7-9; J gene: TRBJ1-6; D gene: NA; CDR3 DNA: TGTGCCAGCAGCAGCGGCGGAGTTTCACCCCTCCACTTT; CDR3 protein: CASSSGGVSPLHF
clone size: few; V gene: TRBV10-2; J gene: TRBJ2-2; D gene: NA; CDR3 DNA: TGCGCCAGCAGACCAGGAGGGTCCGGGGAGCTGTTTTTT; CDR3 protein: CASRPGGSGELFF
clone size: NA; V gene: TRBV7-2; J gene: TRBJ2-2; D gene: NA; CDR3 DNA: TGTGCCAGCAGCTTAGTACAGGGGGGAGGGAGTACGGGCACCGGGGAGCTGTTTTTT; CDR3 protein: CASSLVQGGGSTGTGELFF
clone size: NA; V gene: TRBV18; J gene: TRBJ2-7; D gene: NA; CDR3 DNA: TGTGCCAGCTCACCCGCAGGGCCCGAGCAGTACTTC; CDR3 protein: CASSPAGPEQYF
clone size: NA; V gene: TRBV24-1; J gene: TRBJ2-1; D gene: TRBD2; CDR3 DNA: TGTGCCACCAGTGATTTGGGAGCGGCGGGAGGGTCCTTTTCCTACAATGAGCAGTTCTTC; CDR3 protein: CATSDLGAAGGSFSYNEQFF
clone size: NA; V gene: TRBV3-1/TRBV3-2; J gene: TRBJ1-2; D gene: NA; CDR3 DNA: TGTGCCAGCAGCCAAGATCTGCAGGTCGGGGTATATGGCTACACCTTC; CDR3 protein: CASSQDLQVGVYGYTF
clone size: NA; V gene: TRBV28; J gene: TRBJ1-5; D gene: NA; CDR3 DNA: TGTGCCAGCATCGCAGTAGTGGGGCCCAGGGGCAATCAGCCCCAGCATTTT; CDR3 protein: CASIAVVGPRGNQPQHF
clone size: NA; V gene: TRBV6-5; J gene: TRBJ1-5; D gene: TRBD1; CDR3 DNA: TGTGCCAGCAAAGGACAGGGAGGCCAGCCCCAGCATTTT; CDR3 protein: CASKGQGGQPQHF
clone size: NA; V gene: TRBV7-2; J gene: TRBJ2-1; D gene: TRBD1; CDR3 DNA: TGTGCCAGCAGCTCCGACAGGGGTTCCTACAATGAGCAGTTCTTC; CDR3 protein: CASSSDRGSYNEQFF
clone size: NA; V gene: TRBV5-4; J gene: TRBJ2-5; D gene: TRBD2; CDR3 DNA: TGTGCCAGCAATAGCGGGGGGGCGGGGCAAGAGACCCAGTACTTC; CDR3 protein: CASNSGGAGQETQYF
clone size: NA; V gene: TRBV6-2/TRBV6-3; J gene: TRBJ2-7; D gene: NA; CDR3 DNA: TGTGCCAGCAGTTACCCGGACCGGGATAGTCAGTACTTC; CDR3 protein: CASSYPDRDSQYF
clone size: NA; V gene: TRBV4-1; J gene: TRBJ2-7; D gene: NA; CDR3 DNA: TGCGCCAGCAGCCTATGGACTAACTCCTACGAGCAGTACTTC; CDR3 protein: CASSLWTNSYEQYF
clone size: NA; V gene: TRBV10-2; J gene: TRBJ2-3; D gene: NA; CDR3 DNA: TGCGCCAGCAGTGAGTCGATGACTAGGAATACGCAGTATTTT; CDR3 protein: CASSESMTRNTQYF
clone size: NA; V gene: TRBV7-8; J gene: TRBJ2-1; D gene: NA; CDR3 DNA: TGTGCCAGCAGCTTAGGTGTCGATGAGCAGTTCTTC; CDR3 protein: CASSLGVDEQFF
clone size: NA; V gene: TRBV15; J gene: TRBJ2-7; D gene: TRBD2; CDR3 DNA: TGTGCCACCAGCGGCGGGGGGAACCACTACGAGCAGTACTTC; CDR3 protein: CATSGGGNHYEQYF
clone size: NA; V gene: TRBV20-1; J gene: TRBJ1-2; D gene: NA; CDR3 DNA: TGCAGTGTAGTGCCTGGCTACACCTTC; CDR3 protein: CSVVPGYTF
clone size: once; V gene: TRBV29-1; J gene: TRBJ2-5; D gene: TRBD2; CDR3 DNA: TGCAGCGTTGCCCCGACTAGCGGGGGGGGGACCCAGTACTTC; CDR3 protein: CSVAPTSGGGTQYF
clone size: many; V gene: TRBV2; J gene: TRBJ1-5; D gene: NA; CDR3 DNA: TGTGCCAGCAGTAGGGGCGGTAAGGATAGCAATCAGCCCCAGCATTTT; CDR3 protein: CASSRGGKDSNQPQHF
clone size: NA; V gene: TRBV7-9; J gene: TRBJ1-5; D gene: TRBD1; CDR3 DNA: TGTGCCAGCAGCTCCGACAGGGGCGGCAATCAGCCCCAGCATTTT; CDR3 protein: CASSSDRGGNQPQHF
clone size: NA; V gene: TRBV11-2; J gene: TRBJ2-7; D gene: TRBD1; CDR3 DNA: TGTGCCAGCAGCCCGGGACAGGGGGCCTTGGAGCAGTACTTC; CDR3 protein: CASSPGQGALEQYF
clone size: few; V gene: TRBV19; J gene: TRBJ2-5; D gene: NA; CDR3 DNA: TGTGCCAGTAGTGAGTGGAAAGGCGGAGAGACCCAGTACTTC; CDR3 protein: CASSEWKGGETQYF
clone size: NA; V gene: TRBV15; J gene: TRBJ1-1; D gene: NA; CDR3 DNA: TGTGCCACCAGCAGAGAAGTTGGGGACTCAGCTTTCTTT; CDR3 protein: CATSREVGDSAFF
clone size: NA; V gene: TRBV25-1; J gene: TRBJ1-2; D gene: NA; CDR3 DNA: TGTGCCAGCAGTGAATCTAGCTATGGCTACACCTTC; CDR3 protein: CASSESSYGYTF
clone size: NA; V gene: TRBV6-1; J gene: TRBJ2-1; D gene: NA; CDR3 DNA: TGTGCCAGCAGTGAAAATTTCGTACCTAGAGGGGGGGTCGATGAGCAGTTCTTC; CDR3 protein: CASSENFVPRGGVDEQFF
clone size: NA; V gene: TRBV16; J gene: TRBJ2-1; D gene: TRBD2; CDR3 DNA: TGTGCCAGCAGCCCCAATTTAGCGGGAGGGCGTAGTGAGCAGTTCTTC; CDR3 protein: CASSPNLAGGRSEQFF
clone size: NA; V gene: TRBV24-1; J gene: TRBJ1-1; D gene: NA; CDR3 DNA: TGTGCCACCAGTGATGGGAGGAGGACTGAAGCTTTCTTT; CDR3 protein: CATSDGRRTEAFF
clone size: NA; V gene: TRBV11-2; J gene: TRBJ1-3; D gene: TRBD1; CDR3 DNA: TGTGCCAGCAGCTCCAGGGGGGATACCTCTGGAAACACCATATATTTT; CDR3 protein: CASSSRGDTSGNTIYF
clone size: NA; V gene: TRBV5-5; J gene: TRBJ2-1; D gene: NA; CDR3 DNA: TGTGCCAGCAGCTTGGCCGGTGAGCAGTTCTTC; CDR3 protein: CASSLAGEQFF
clone size: NA; V gene: TRBV7-3; J gene: TRBJ2-7; D gene: NA; CDR3 DNA: TGTGCCAGCAGCTTAGTGGCGGGAATCGACTACGAGCAGTACTTC; CDR3 protein: CASSLVAGIDYEQYF
clone size: NA; V gene: TRBV27; J gene: TRBJ2-1; D gene: NA; CDR3 DNA: TGTGCCAGCAGTTTAACCCCAGGGGCCTACAATGAGCAGTTCTTC; CDR3 protein: CASSLTPGAYNEQFF
clone size: NA; V gene: TRBV18; J gene: TRBJ1-5; D gene: NA; CDR3 DNA: TGTGCCAGCCTCCCAGGCCAGGGCAATCAGCCCCAGCATTTT; CDR3 protein: CASLPGQGNQPQHF
clone size: NA; V gene: TRBV24-1; J gene: TRBJ1-5; D gene: TRBD1; CDR3 DNA: TGTGCCACCGCTGGGGGACAGGGTAATCAGCCCCAGCATTTT; CDR3 protein: CATAGGQGNQPQHF
clone size: NA; V gene: TRBV7-8; J gene: TRBJ2-2; D gene: NA; CDR3 DNA: TGTGCCAGCAGCTTAGGGCAGAACACCGGGGAGCTGTTTTTT; CDR3 protein: CASSLGQNTGELFF
clone size: NA; V gene: TRBV27; J gene: TRBJ2-7; D gene: NA; CDR3 DNA: TGTGCCAGCACGGGGGGCGTATCCCCCGAGCAGTACTTC; CDR3 protein: CASTGGVSPEQYF
clone size: NA; V gene: TRBV18; J gene: TRBJ1-2; D gene: TRBD1; CDR3 DNA: TGTGCCAGCTCACCACGGACAGGGGGCGAGGTAGCTAACTATGGCTACACCTTC; CDR3 protein: CASSPRTGGEVANYGYTF
clone size: NA; V gene: TRBV6-5; J gene: TRBJ1-3; D gene: NA; CDR3 DNA: TGTGCCAGCAGTTCCAGAAACACCATATATTTT; CDR3 protein: CASSSRNTIYF
clone size: many; V gene: TRBV7-3; J gene: TRBJ2-2; D gene: NA; CDR3 DNA: TGTGCCAGCAGTCCCTCGGGCACCGGGGAGCTGTTTTTT; CDR3 protein: CASSPSGTGELFF
clone size: once; V gene: TRBV4-3; J gene: TRBJ1-1; D gene: NA; CDR3 DNA: TGCGCCAGCAGCCAAGATTGGACGGGGAATACTGAAGCTTTCTTT; CDR3 protein: CASSQDWTGNTEAFF
clone size: NA; V gene: TRBV5-1; J gene: TRBJ2-5; D gene: TRBD2; CDR3 DNA: TGCGCCAGCAGCTTGAGCCTAGCGGGAGGGCCCCAAGAGACCCAGTACTTC; CDR3 protein: CASSLSLAGGPQETQYF